Listed below are T cell receptor beta chains from one sample, sequenced in a study of blood T cells in healthy people across ages. TCRdb re-analysed the 5' RACE reads in MiXCR, keeping a single row per CDR3 protein. The sample has more than 550,000 distinct CDR3 sequences, 22% seen once. The sequenced material came from blood. The receptor set was obtained from a man in his sixties or seventies in good health. CDR3s include the opening cysteine and the closing phenylalanine or tryptophan. D genes are given only for firm matches. Clone size is not always given. Where it is, it says once, few, many or a class for expanded clones.

abundance	v_gene	j_gene	d_gene	CDR3nt	CDR3aa
few	TRBV7-3	TRBJ2-2	-	TGTGCCAGCAGCTTAAACCAGCCCGGGGAGCTGTTTTTT	CASSLNQPGELFF
few	TRBV18	TRBJ1-2	-	TGTGCCAGCTCGCCGAACTCAGGGGATATAGGCTACACCTTC	CASSPNSGDIGYTF
-	TRBV20-1	TRBJ2-4	TRBD1	TGCAGTGCTAGAGAGGGACAGGGCTTTCCCCCTCAGTACTTC	CSAREGQGFPPQYF
few	TRBV7-9	TRBJ2-3	TRBD2	TGTGCCAGCAGCTTAGCGACTAGCGGACCTAGAGATACGCAGTATTTT	CASSLATSGPRDTQYF
few	TRBV3-1	TRBJ1-1	-	TGTGCCAGCAGCCAAGAGGGGAGAACTGAAGCTTTCTTT	CASSQEGRTEAFF
-	TRBV2	TRBJ2-1	-	TGTGCCAGCAACGCAGATCGAAACAATGAGCAGTTCTTC	CASNADRNNEQFF
-	TRBV11-3	TRBJ2-1	TRBD1	TGTGCCAGCAGAAAACCAGGGGACAGCTCCTACAATGAGCAGTTCTTC	CASRKPGDSSYNEQFF
-	TRBV14	TRBJ2-3	-	TGTGCCAGCAGAAGCAGACAACACACAGATACGCAGTATTTT	CASRSRQHTDTQYF
few	TRBV12-3/TRBV12-4	TRBJ1-2	-	TGTGCCAGCAGAGCCGACACTGCGGGCTACACCTTC	CASRADTAGYTF
few	TRBV21-1	TRBJ2-3	-	TGTGCCAGCAGCAAAGTAGGGTGGTTCGGTGATACGCAGTATTTT	CASSKVGWFGDTQYF
few	TRBV6-1	TRBJ2-3	-	TGTGCCAGCAGTGAATGGGCTAGTACGCAGTATTTT	CASSEWASTQYF
many	TRBV18	TRBJ2-1	TRBD2	TGTGCCAGCTCGTCGGGACTAGCGGGGTTCAATGAGCAGTTCTTC	CASSSGLAGFNEQFF
-	TRBV12-3/TRBV12-4	TRBJ1-1	-	TGTGCCAGCAGTTTGGCGTCCGGCGGTGAAGCTTTCTTT	CASSLASGGEAFF
-	TRBV12-3/TRBV12-4	TRBJ2-3	-	TGTGCCAGCACCCGAGGGACAATCACAGATACGCAGTATTTT	CASTRGTITDTQYF
-	TRBV12-3/TRBV12-4	TRBJ2-6	-	TGTGCCAGCAGTTTTTCAGGGACTGGGGCCAACGTCCTGACTTTC	CASSFSGTGANVLTF
-	TRBV18	TRBJ2-3	TRBD1	TGTGCCAGCTCACCCGGGACAGGGCTACGAGATACGCAGTATTTT	CASSPGTGLRDTQYF
few	TRBV24-1	TRBJ2-1	TRBD2	TGTGCCACCAGTGATTCTAGCGGGGGGCGACGTGAGCAGTTCTTC	CATSDSSGGRREQFF
few	TRBV7-8	TRBJ1-5	-	TGTGCCAGCAGCTACAGGGTTGGTAATAGCAATCAGCCCCAGCATTTT	CASSYRVGNSNQPQHF
many	TRBV11-2	TRBJ2-1	-	TGTGCCAGCAGCTTAGGTGCGGGGGCGGAATACAATGAGCAGTTCTTC	CASSLGAGAEYNEQFF
-	TRBV18	TRBJ2-1	TRBD2	TGTGCCAGCTCACCCGTACCGACTAGCGGGCAGTTCTTC	CASSPVPTSGQFF